These 11 T cell receptor beta chains came from one sample sequenced in a study of blood T cell repertoires in COVID-19. Profiling relied on immunoSEQ multiplex PCR, and the TCRdb table lists in-frame clones only, not all of them. The table shows 70,000 to 95,000 clones, with approximately 80% occurring only once. The sequenced material came from peripheral blood. These receptors all come from an elderly man with active or convalescent COVID-19.

The chain uses TRBV3-1 (or the pseudogene TRBV3-2) and TRBJ2-2; a weak D match, TRBD2 (5 bases). CDR3 length equals 15 residues. With 8 bases removed from V and 5 bases from J, the gap between germline ends came to 18 bases. Germline assignment: CDR1 LGHDT and CDR2 YNNKEL (reference sequence). CDR3 region: CASSADPLRTGELFF. The CDR3 DNA sequence: TGTGCCAGCTCAGCGGACCCACTGAGGACCGGGGAGCTGTTTTTT.

The chain uses TRBV19 and TRBJ1-3, with unresolved D. V lost 1 base and J lost 0, with 7 bases in between. Germline V gives CDR1 LNHDA, CDR2 SQIVND (reference sequence). CDR3 length equals 15 residues. The CDR3, as DNA: TGTGCCAGTAGTATAGTGGCCAGCTCTGGAAACACCATATATTTT. This sequence encodes CASSIVASSGNTIYF.

This clone occurred a few times. This chain links TRBV6-5 with TRBJ1-1, with TRBD1 identical over 8 bases. V was pared by 2 bases and J by 11 bases, with 10 bases of the junction left unmatched. There are 14 residues in the CDR3. From germline, CDR1 is MNHEY and CDR2 SVGAGI. The CDR3 region has the DNA TGTGCCAGCAGTTACACAGGACAGGGCGCCCGCGCTTTCTTT. It yields the protein CASSYTGQGARAFF.

The chain combines TRBV30 with TRBJ2-3; tentative D call: TRBD1 (6 bases). The CDR3 contains 16 residues. Deletions cut 2 bases from V and 2 bases from J, with 17 bases between. Germline assignment: CDR1 GTSNPN and CDR2 SVGIG (reference sequence). This CDR3 reads CAWSPPGRGNTDTQYF. CDR3 bases: TGTGCCTGGAGTCCGCCCGGCAGGGGCAACACAGATACGCAGTATTTT.

The chain is built from TRBV6-1 and TRBJ1-1, with a weak D call TRBD1 (6 bases). From germline, CDR1 is MNHNS and CDR2 SASEGT. Trimming shortened V by 2 bases and J by 3 bases, and 13 bases separated the two germline ends. This CDR3 has 15 residues. The CDR3 loop reads CASSEIQGMDTEAFF. Here the CDR3 DNA reads TGTGCCAGCAGTGAAATACAGGGCATGGACACTGAAGCTTTCTTT.

The V gene is TRBV18, the J gene TRBJ1-1; 9 positions agree with TRBD1. J was trimmed by 3 bases and V by 3 bases; bases with no gene match: 5. CDR1 and CDR2 (germline): KGHSH, LQKENI. The length of the CDR3 is 15 residues. CDR3 DNA sequence: TGTGCCAGCTCACCCGGACAGGGGACGGACACTGAAGCTTTCTTT. Amino acid sequence: CASSPGQGTDTEAFF.

Written as DNA, the CDR3 is TGTGCCAGCAGTCGCTATATGACAGGTTACAATGAGCAGTTCTTC. Encoded protein: CASSRYMTGYNEQFF. The chain couples TRBV2 to TRBJ2-1; D might be TRBD1 (6 bases). V was cut by 5 bases and J by 4 bases, with 15 bases left in between. Per germline, CDR1 SNHLY and CDR2 FYNNEI. The CDR3 runs to 15 residues.

The V and J genes are TRBV4-1 and TRBJ1-5, with unresolved D. The CDR3 is made up of 18 amino acids. V lost 1 base, J lost 6 bases, and 22 bases lay in between. Germline CDR1 MGHRA, CDR2 YSYEKL. In nucleotides, the CDR3 is TGCGCCAGCAGCCAAGCGGTTGGAGGTATGGATCCAAGTCAGCCCCAGCATTTT. It encodes CASSQAVGGMDPSQPQHF.

The chain has TRBV4-1 and TRBJ2-3; TRBD1 aligns across 9 bases. The germline gives CDR1 MGHRA, CDR2 YSYEKL. Unmatched junction bases numbered 5, after V lost 1 base and J lost 0 bases. CDR3 length: 17 residues. CDR3 sequence: CASSQGLGQGSTDTQYF. CDR3 nucleotides: TGCGCCAGCAGCCAAGGCCTGGGACAGGGAAGCACAGATACGCAGTATTTT.

The rearrangement joins TRBV6-1 to TRBJ1-3; the match to TRBD1 covers 7 bases. CDR1 and CDR2 from the germline V gene are MNHNS and SASEGT. V shed 3 bases and J 6 bases; nucleotides not matched to a gene: 11. The CDR3 length is 16 residues. The chain's CDR3 is CASSDPNRGGLNTIYF. CDR3 DNA sequence: TGTGCCAGCAGTGACCCGAACAGGGGAGGTTTAAACACCATATATTTT.

This sequence joins TRBV7-9 and TRBJ2-5; the match to TRBD2 covers 7 bases. The CDR3 runs 14 residues. V lost 1 base to trimming and J lost 3 bases; unmatched junction nucleotides: 2. Germline CDR1 SEHNR, CDR2 FQNEAQ (reference sequence). For the CDR3, the DNA is TGTGCCAGCAGCTTAGTCGGGGGGAAAGAGACCCAGTACTTC. Amino acid sequence: CASSLVGGKETQYF. The full variable domain, in which reference TRBV7-9 and TRBJ2-5 provide the parts outside the CDR3, is DTGVSQNPRHKITKRGQNVTFRCDPISEHNRLYWYRQTLGQGPEFLTYFQNEAQLEKSRLLSDRFSAERPKGSFSTLEIQRTEQGDSAMYLCASSLVGGKETQYFGPGTRLLVL.